These 13 T cell receptor beta chains came from one sample sequenced in a study of blood T cell repertoires in COVID-19. Sequencing used immunoSEQ multiplex PCR; TCRdb keeps in-frame clones, though not all of them. In the table there are 150,000 to 200,000 clones, approximately 88% of which are singletons. Sequencing was carried out using PBMCs or T cells enriched from blood (not recorded which). The receptors originated from a woman aged 55-70 years who had recovered from COVID-19.

This clone was observed once. V gene TRBV10-3 combines with J gene TRBJ1-5; the D is unclear. This CDR3 is 14 amino acids long. Deletions cut 5 bases from V and 2 bases from J, with 10 bases between. The germline V gene has CDR1 ENHRY and CDR2 SYGVKD. In nucleotides, the CDR3 is TGTGCCATCAGTCAAGCGTCCCGCAATCAGCCCCAGCATTTT. This translates into CAISQASRNQPQHF.

The chain has TRBV2 and TRBJ2-3; 13 bases are a match to TRBD2. V was pared by 8 bases and J by 7 bases, with 3 bases of the junction left unmatched. CDR3 length: 13 residues. Germline V gives CDR1 SNHLY, CDR2 FYNNEI. CDR3 sequence reads: CASGLAGENTQYF. Written as DNA, the CDR3 is TGTGCCAGCGGACTAGCGGGGGAAAATACGCAGTATTTT. Together with reference TRBV2 and TRBJ2-3, the CDR3 gives the full variable domain: EPEVTQTPSHQVTQMGQEVILRCVPISNHLYFYWYRQILGQKVEFLVSFYNNEISEKSEIFDDQFSVERPDGSNFTLKIRSTKLEDSAMYFCASGLAGENTQYFGPGTRLTVL.

The J gene is TRBJ1-4, the V gene TRBV6-5; no clear D gene. The CDR3 is made up of 14 amino acids. CDR1 and CDR2 (germline): MNHEY, SVGAGI. The V gene lost 2 bases and the J gene lost 6 bases, with 10 bases spanning the gap. CDR3 in amino acids: CASSYLAGDEKLFF. The CDR3 nucleotides read TGTGCCAGCAGTTACCTGGCTGGAGATGAAAAACTGTTTTTT.

This chain connects TRBV21-1 to TRBJ1-1; TRBD1 is the table's D call, not checked against the DNA. TRBV21-1 is a documented pseudogene. The CDR3 is made up of 16 amino acids. CDR3: CASSKACQGGNTEAFF. In DNA form, the CDR3 reads TGTGCCAGCAGCAAAGCGTGTCAGGGCGGGAACACTGAAGCTTTCTTT.

This chain connects TRBV19 to TRBJ1-4; weak D call: TRBD1 (6 bases). V lost 4 bases, J lost 3 bases, and 9 bases lay in between. The CDR3 has 14 amino acids. The germline V gene encodes CDR1 LNHDA and CDR2 SQIVND (reference sequence). The CDR3 DNA reads as TGTGCCAGTAGTAAAACAGGGTCTAATGAAAAACTGTTTTTT. This translates into CASSKTGSNEKLFF.

The chain carries TRBV18 and TRBJ1-3; no definite D call. This CDR3 has 16 amino acids. The V end was cut by 6 bases, the J end by 0 bases, with 15 bases between. CDR1 is KGHSH, CDR2 LQKENI, per germline. The CDR3 loop reads CASSSSPGGSGNTIYF. In DNA form, the CDR3 reads TGTGCCAGCTCCTCATCACCCGGCGGCTCTGGAAACACCATATATTTT.

V is TRBV4-1 and J is TRBJ2-2, with 8 bases lining up with TRBD2. This CDR3 has 16 amino acids. Losses at the gene ends were 3 bases for V and 0 bases for J; bases not matched to a gene: 3. CDR1 and CDR2 from the germline V gene are MGHRA and YSYEKL. The CDR3 nucleotides read TGCGCCAGCAGCCACAGCGGGAGAACGAACACCGGGGAGCTGTTTTTT. Residues: CASSHSGRTNTGELFF.

V is TRBV18 and J is TRBJ2-3; the D gene is possibly TRBD1 (6 bases). This CDR3 region has 14 residues. Trimming took off 3 bases at V and 1 base at J, with 8 bases between the two ends. Germline-derived CDR1 and CDR2 are KGHSH and LQKENI. This chain's CDR3 is CASSPDSRTDTQYF. The CDR3, as DNA: TGTGCCAGCTCACCGGACAGCCGCACAGATACGCAGTATTTT.

The rearrangement uses TRBV7-2 and TRBJ1-1; D is unclear. Deletions cut 6 bases from V and 1 base from J, with 12 bases between. Germline V gene lookup returns CDR1 SGHTA and CDR2 FQGNSA. This CDR3 is built from 14 residues. The CDR3 bases are TGTGCCAGCAGTTTCGTAACAGCGAACACTGAAGCTTTCTTT. This codes for CASSFVTANTEAFF.

This chain links TRBV6-5 with TRBJ2-2; 9 bases match TRBD1. The J segment lost 7 bases and the V segment lost 6 bases, leaving 9 bases of the junction unmatched. This CDR3 has 15 amino acids. From germline, CDR1 is MNHEY and CDR2 SVGAGI. The CDR3 here is CASSRGTGYGGELFF. The CDR3, as DNA: TGTGCCAGCAGCAGAGGGACAGGGTATGGCGGGGAGCTGTTTTTT.

This chain connects TRBV28 to TRBJ1-1; TRBD1 might be the D (5 bases). Per the germline V gene, CDR1 is MDHEN and CDR2 is SYDVKM. The CDR3 is 14 residues long. Trimming removed 6 bases at V and 7 bases at J, with 18 bases between. The CDR3 here is CASSTTGGYIEAFF. DNA of the CDR3: TGTGCCAGCAGCACCACGGGGGGGTATATTGAAGCTTTCTTT. Using reference TRBV28 and TRBJ1-1 for the parts outside the CDR3, the full variable domain is DVKVTQSSRYLVKRTGEKVFLECVQDMDHENMFWYRQDPGLGLRLIYFSYDVKMKEKGDIPEGYSVSREKKERFSLILESASTNQTSMYLCASSTTGGYIEAFFGQGTRLTVV.

The chain joins TRBV28 to TRBJ2-4, with 8 nucleotides matching TRBD1. CDR3 length: 15 amino acids. CDR1 is MDHEN and CDR2 is SYDVKM in the germline V gene. The V segment lost 5 bases and the J segment 3 bases; nucleotides outside the gene matches: 6. DNA of the CDR3: TGTGCCAGCAGTATCTCACAGGGGGTCAAAAACATTCAGTACTTC. It is translated as CASSISQGVKNIQYF.

This clone was recorded once. The V call is TRBV19, the J call TRBJ1-3; D is undetermined. Germline V gives CDR1 LNHDA, CDR2 SQIVND (reference sequence). This CDR3 spans 14 amino acids. Trimming took off 1 base at V and 1 base at J, with 5 bases between the two ends. The CDR3: CASSIAGSGNTIYF. CDR3 nucleotides: TGTGCCAGTAGTATAGCGGGATCTGGAAACACCATATATTTT.